The 31 T cell receptor beta chains below all came from one sample that was sequenced in a study of T cell changes during pregnancy in multiple sclerosis (dated 2019 in TCRdb). The receptor library was made with the immunoSEQ multiplex PCR assay. Here the immuneACCESS table is served through TCRdb, limited to in-frame sequences with V and J called. Missing clones are a known gap in these copies; in checked studies unresolved V genes cover under half, and the rest lacks a known reason. The sample yields under 110,000 clones; 85% to 95% were counted once. The top ten clones comprise roughly 1.5% of the sample. Material: peripheral blood, obtained after pregnancy. All receptors come from a female donor with multiple sclerosis, enrolled in a pregnancy study.

The CDR3 is CASSLRGNQETQYF. CDR3 DNA sequence: TGTGCCAGCAGCTTAAGGGGGAACCAAGAGACCCAGTACTTC. The V and J genes are TRBV7-2 and TRBJ2-5, with D tentatively TRBD1 (6 bases). The CDR3 covers 14 residues. Germline loops: CDR1 SGHTA, CDR2 FQGNSA. Trimming stripped 2 bases from V and 0 bases from J, with 7 bases between.

The J gene is TRBJ2-1, the V gene TRBV14, with 9 positions matching TRBD1. Germline CDR1 is SGHDN and CDR2 is FVKESK. This CDR3 contains 16 residues. Germline trimming cut 0 bases from V and 7 bases from J; bases unmatched to any gene: 7. The CDR3 here is CASSQDLGQGRNEQFF. For the CDR3, the DNA is TGTGCCAGCAGCCAAGATCTCGGACAGGGGAGAAATGAGCAGTTCTTC.

Only one count was recorded for this clone. This chain joins TRBV15 and TRBJ2-1, with D possibly TRBD2 on 6 matching bases. V gave up 0 bases and J gave up 7 bases, with 13 bases separating them. From germline, CDR1 is LNHNV and CDR2 YYDKDF (reference sequence). The CDR3 has 15 residues. As DNA, the CDR3 is TGTGCCACCAGCAGAGATAGGCGGGATGAAAATGAGCAGTTCTTC. As protein: CATSRDRRDENEQFF.

The chain combines TRBV6-5 with TRBJ2-7; 8 positions agree with TRBD1. The germline gives CDR1 MNHEY, CDR2 SVGAGI. V lost 7 bases, J lost 3 bases, and 8 bases stayed unmatched. The CDR3 is 14 residues long. This CDR3 is CASKTGGFGYEQYF. DNA of the CDR3: TGTGCCAGCAAAACAGGGGGATTCGGCTACGAGCAGTACTTC.

The gene calls are TRBV15 and TRBJ2-1; 7 nucleotides agree with TRBD1. Per germline, CDR1 LNHNV and CDR2 YYDKDF (reference sequence). The CDR3 contains 14 residues. J was trimmed by 4 bases and V by 3 bases; bases with no gene match: 3. CDR3 protein: CATSSLTGYNEQFF. The CDR3 coding sequence is TGTGCCACCAGCAGTTTGACAGGGTACAATGAGCAGTTCTTC. Supplemented by reference TRBV15 and TRBJ2-1, the full variable domain reads DAMVIQNPRYQVTQFGKPVTLSCSQTLNHNVMYWYQQKSSQAPKLLFHYYDKDFNNEADTPDNFQSRRPNTSFCFLDIRSPGLGDTAMYLCATSSLTGYNEQFFGPGTRLTVL.

This CDR3 is CAWISGRALDYTF. The CDR3, as DNA: TGTGCCTGGATATCTGGCAGGGCCCTCGACTACACCTTC. The chain is built from TRBV30 and TRBJ1-2, with a possible D match to TRBD1 (5 bases). V was clipped by 4 bases and J by 10 bases, with 19 bases between them. The CDR3 spans 13 residues. Germline V CDR1 and CDR2: GTSNPN, SVGIG (reference sequence).

The chain links TRBV29-1 to TRBJ1-2, with a tentative D call TRBD1 (6 bases). From germline, CDR1 is SQVTM and CDR2 ANQGSEA. The CDR3 runs to 12 residues. Deletions cut 4 bases from V and 3 bases from J, with 9 bases between. The CDR3 DNA reads TGCAGCGTTGGGACAGCTTACTATGGCTACACCTTC. It yields the protein CSVGTAYYGYTF.

This clone was seen just once. The rearrangement uses TRBV7-2 and TRBJ2-5, with 7 positions matching TRBD2. The junction had 8 bases not matched to a gene; V was cut back by 3 bases and J by 4 bases. The CDR3 has 15 amino acids. Germline-derived CDR1 and CDR2 are SGHTA and FQGNSA. The DNA of the CDR3 is TGTGCCAGCAGCTTGTCCCGGGGGGTCATAGAGACCCAGTACTTC. This translates into CASSLSRGVIETQYF. The entire variable domain, with the rest obtained from reference TRBV7-2 and TRBJ2-5, is as follows: GAGVSQSPSNKVTEKGKDVELRCDPISGHTALYWYRQSLGQGLEFLIYFQGNSAPDKSGLPSDRFSAERTGGSVSTLTIQRTQQEDSAVYLCASSLSRGVIETQYFGPGTRLLVL.

This chain links TRBV7-9 with TRBJ1-2, with 10 bases lining up with TRBD1. This CDR3 region has 16 residues. Germline V gene sequence: CDR1 SEHNR, CDR2 FQNEAQ (reference sequence). V gave up 2 bases and J gave up 3 bases; unmatched junction bases: 6. This CDR3 is CASSLTGTGVDYGYTF. As DNA, the CDR3 is TGTGCCAGCAGCTTAACCGGGACAGGGGTAGACTATGGCTACACCTTC.

In this sample, this clone turned up once. This sequence joins TRBV9 and TRBJ2-3; 9 bases agree with TRBD2. The length of the CDR3 is 16 residues. V lost 2 bases to trimming and J lost 6 bases; unmatched junction nucleotides: 10. Germline loops: CDR1 SGDLS, CDR2 YYNGEE. CDR3 DNA sequence: TGTGCCAGCAGCGTCGGTCGCGGGGGGGCCGTCGATACGCAGTATTTT. This encodes CASSVGRGGAVDTQYF.

The CDR3 spells CASSLGTRENIQYF. The CDR3 DNA is TGTGCCAGCAGCTTAGGGACAAGAGAAAACATTCAGTACTTC. V and J are TRBV7-3 and TRBJ2-4; D perhaps matches TRBD1 (6 bases). The germline V and J ends were trimmed by 2 bases and 5 bases, with 10 bases remaining between them. The length of the CDR3 is 14 residues. Germline V gene lookup returns CDR1 SGHTA and CDR2 FQGTGA.

In this sample, this clone turned up once. The chain recombines TRBV5-8 with TRBJ1-3; TRBD1 matches at 8 bases. Per the germline V gene, CDR1 is SGHTS and CDR2 is YDEGEE. J gave up 4 bases and V 4 bases, and 10 bases lay outside the gene matches. The CDR3 is 16 residues long. In DNA, the CDR3 is TGTGCCAGCAGCCTTGACAGGGGTTCTTTCGGAAACACCATATATTTT. Amino acid sequence: CASSLDRGSFGNTIYF.

The V and J genes are TRBV12-5 and TRBJ2-1; 8 bases map to TRBD2. Germline V gene sequence: CDR1 LGHNT, CDR2 FRNRAP. The V segment lost 8 bases and the J segment 0 bases; nucleotides outside the gene matches: 0. The CDR3 spans 13 residues. This CDR3 reads CASSGSSYNEQFF. CDR3 coding DNA: TGTGCTAGTAGCGGGAGCTCCTACAATGAGCAGTTCTTC. The full variable domain, completed using reference TRBV12-5 and TRBJ2-1, is DARVTQTPRHKVTEMGQEVTMRCQPILGHNTVFWYRQTMMQGLELLAYFRNRAPLDDSGMPKDRFSAEMPDATLATLKIQPSEPRDSAVYFCASSGSSYNEQFFGPGTRLTVL.

The sample holds one count of this clone. This chain uses TRBV5-4 with TRBJ1-2; weak D call: TRBD1 (5 bases). The CDR3 spans 13 residues. The germline V gene encodes CDR1 SGHNT and CDR2 YYREEE (reference sequence). Trimming removed 6 bases at V and 4 bases at J, with 13 bases between. CDR3 amino acids: CASTPEGIYGYTF. The CDR3 DNA reads as TGTGCCAGCACCCCGGAGGGGATCTATGGCTACACCTTC.

The chain uses TRBV15 and TRBJ1-5; D gene uncertain. V was clipped by 3 bases and J by 4 bases, with 10 bases between them. Germline V gene lookup returns CDR1 LNHNV and CDR2 YYDKDF (reference sequence). CDR3 length equals 14 residues. CDR3 residues: CATSSGLRNQPQHF. The CDR3 coding sequence is TGTGCCACCAGCAGTGGCCTGAGGAATCAGCCCCAGCATTTT. The whole variable domain, filled in from reference TRBV15 and TRBJ1-5, reads DAMVIQNPRYQVTQFGKPVTLSCSQTLNHNVMYWYQQKSSQAPKLLFHYYDKDFNNEADTPDNFQSRRPNTSFCFLDIRSPGLGDTAMYLCATSSGLRNQPQHFGDGTRLSIL.

The rearrangement links TRBV4-2 to TRBJ1-1; the D gene is possibly TRBD1 (6 bases). Germline V gene sequence: CDR1 LGHNA, CDR2 YNFKEQ. This CDR3 spans 19 amino acids. The V gene lost 4 bases and the J gene lost 5 bases, with 29 bases spanning the gap. The CDR3 DNA sequence: TGTGCCAGCAGCCGCCAAGAGGGGGGGTGGGGGTTAGCGGAAACTGAAGCTTTCTTT. Translated, it gives CASSRQEGGWGLAETEAFF.

In DNA, the CDR3 is TGTGCCAGCAGCTTGGGGGGGCTAGATCAGCCCCAGCATTTT. It yields the protein CASSLGGLDQPQHF. V is TRBV5-5 and J is TRBJ1-5; D might be TRBD1 (6 bases). CDR3 length equals 14 residues. The germline CDR1 and CDR2 sequences are SGHKS and YYEKEE (reference sequence). With 0 bases removed from V and 5 bases from J, the gap between germline ends came to 9 bases.

The J gene is TRBJ1-2, the V gene TRBV27; 8 bases match TRBD1. The germline gives CDR1 MNHEY, CDR2 SMNVEV (reference sequence). This CDR3 is 13 amino acids long. Unmatched junction bases numbered 5, after V lost 4 bases and J lost 7 bases. CDR3 nucleotides: TGTGCCAGCAGTTCCGACAGGGGCGGTGGCTACACCTTC. Translated: CASSSDRGGGYTF.

DNA for the CDR3: TGTGCCACCAGCAGGGGCGGGGGGCCGAGGTCTGATGGCTACACCTTC. Translating gives CATSRGGGPRSDGYTF. The chain links TRBV15 to TRBJ1-2; a possible D gene is TRBD1 (6 bases). The V and J ends lost 3 bases and 6 bases respectively, with 20 bases between them. The CDR3 extends over 16 amino acids. Germline V gives CDR1 LNHNV, CDR2 YYDKDF (reference sequence).

This sequence joins TRBV19 and TRBJ2-2, with 9 bases lining up with TRBD2. There are 14 residues in the CDR3. Germline CDR1 reads LNHDA; CDR2 reads SQIVND (reference sequence). Losses at the gene ends were 3 bases for V and 5 bases for J; bases not matched to a gene: 1. In DNA form, the CDR3 reads TGTGCCAGTAGTATCCTAGCGGGGACCGGGGAGCTGTTTTTT. This translates into CASSILAGTGELFF.

The chain employs TRBV5-1 and TRBJ2-7; TRBD1 matches at 10 bases. Germline CDR1 is SGHRS and CDR2 is YFSETQ. The CDR3 contains 16 residues. V gave up 4 bases and J gave up 2 bases; unmatched junction bases: 9. For the CDR3, the DNA is TGCGCCAGCAGCGCCACACCCGGGACAGGGGCCTACGAGCAGTACTTC. Translated: CASSATPGTGAYEQYF.

The rearrangement links TRBV28 to TRBJ2-1; D not certain. V lost 7 bases to trimming and J lost 7 bases, with 8 bases between them. The CDR3 runs 11 residues. Germline CDR1 and CDR2: MDHEN and SYDVKM. For the CDR3, the DNA is TGTGCCAGCACTACTTGGAATGAGCAGTTCTTC. Translation gives CASTTWNEQFF.

The chain uses TRBV27 and TRBJ2-2; no reliable D call. CDR1 and CDR2 (germline): MNHEY, SMNVEV (reference sequence). V dropped 5 bases and J dropped 7 bases, with 17 bases sitting between them. The CDR3 is 15 amino acids. CDR3 in amino acids: CASSNDGITGGELFF. Here the CDR3 DNA reads TGTGCCAGCAGTAACGATGGAATCACGGGCGGGGAGCTGTTTTTT.

The chain has TRBV28 and TRBJ2-3; a weak D match, TRBD1 (6 bases). This CDR3 is built from 17 residues. CDR1 is MDHEN, CDR2 SYDVKM, per germline. Trimming removed 2 bases from V and 2 bases from J, with 17 bases in between. Here the CDR3 reads CASSLRFRGSNTDTQYF. In DNA, the CDR3 is TGTGCCAGCAGTTTACGTTTCAGGGGATCCAACACAGATACGCAGTATTTT.

This chain joins TRBV5-1 and TRBJ1-1; perhaps TRBD1 as D (5 bases). CDR1 is SGHRS and CDR2 is YFSETQ in the germline V gene. Trimming stripped 0 bases from V and 1 base from J, with 10 bases between. The CDR3 loop spans 15 amino acids. CDR3 region: CASSLEGRGNTEAFF. The CDR3 nucleotides are TGCGCCAGCAGCTTGGAAGGTAGGGGGAACACTGAAGCTTTCTTT.

A few counts support this clone. The chain links TRBV27 to TRBJ1-1; the D gene is possibly TRBD1 (5 bases). The ends were cut back, 8 bases at V and 5 bases at J, with 15 bases in the middle. The CDR3 is made up of 13 amino acids. Germline CDR1 is MNHEY and CDR2 is SMNVEV (reference sequence). CDR3 nucleotide sequence: TGTGCCAGCGGATTCAGGGAGGGGACTGAAGCTTTCTTT. Protein sequence: CASGFREGTEAFF.

For the CDR3, the DNA is TGTGCCAGCAGCTTAAAGGGGCGGGGCGGGGTGGATACGCAGTATTTT. Amino acids: CASSLKGRGGVDTQYF. This chain connects TRBV7-3 to TRBJ2-3; D is possibly TRBD2 (6 bases). The ends were cut back, 1 base at V and 6 bases at J, with 17 bases in the middle. The CDR3 has 16 amino acids. Germline CDR1 reads SGHTA; CDR2 reads FQGTGA. The variable domain in full, with the rest retrieved from reference TRBV7-3 and TRBJ2-3, is GAGVSQTPSNKVTEKGKYVELRCDPISGHTALYWYRQSLGQGPEFLIYFQGTGAADDSGLPNDRFFAVRPEGSVSTLKIQRTERGDSAVYLCASSLKGRGGVDTQYFGPGTRLTVL.

The V and J genes are TRBV29-1 and TRBJ2-5, with 7 bases that match TRBD1. The CDR3 has 14 amino acids. Germline values: CDR1 SQVTM, CDR2 ANQGSEA. Trimming removed 7 bases from V and 0 bases from J; junction bases left unmatched: 8. As DNA, the CDR3 is TGCAGCGCTACTCTGGGACAGTACCAAGAGACCCAGTACTTC. This sequence encodes CSATLGQYQETQYF. The whole variable domain, remainder taken from reference TRBV29-1 and TRBJ2-5, is SAVISQKPSRDICQRGTSLTIQCQVDSQVTMMFWYRQQPGQSLTLIATANQGSEATYESGFVIDKFPISRPNLTFSTLTVSNMSPEDSSIYLCSATLGQYQETQYFGPGTRLLVL.

The J gene is TRBJ2-3, the V gene TRBV7-3; 7 positions agree with TRBD1. Germline-derived CDR1 and CDR2 are SGHTA and FQGTGA. CDR3 length equals 14 residues. V was clipped by 2 bases and J by 4 bases; unmatched bases: 3. This CDR3 is CASSLAQGADTQYF. Written as DNA, the CDR3 is TGTGCCAGCAGCTTAGCGCAGGGGGCAGATACGCAGTATTTT.

The V call is TRBV7-8, the J call TRBJ1-2, with TRBD1 as a possible D gene (5 bases). This CDR3 spans 14 amino acids. Germline values: CDR1 SGHVS, CDR2 FQNEAQ. V dropped 5 bases and J dropped 7 bases, with 17 bases sitting between them. In nucleotides, the CDR3 is TGTGCCAGCAGCCCCGAAGACAGAAGGGCTGGCTACACCTTC. Protein product: CASSPEDRRAGYTF.

The genes are TRBV2 and TRBJ2-7, with D possibly TRBD1 on 7 matching bases. CDR3 length equals 15 residues. Germline assignment: CDR1 SNHLY and CDR2 FYNNEI. With 1 base removed from V and 5 bases from J, the gap between germline ends came to 15 bases. CDR3 sequence: CASSEGRGRLHEQYF. In DNA form, the CDR3 reads TGTGCCAGCAGTGAAGGGAGGGGGCGCCTCCACGAGCAGTACTTC. The full variable domain, with the rest looked up from reference TRBV2 and TRBJ2-7, is EPEVTQTPSHQVTQMGQEVILRCVPISNHLYFYWYRQILGQKVEFLVSFYNNEISEKSEIFDDQFSVERPDGSNFTLKIRSTKLEDSAMYFCASSEGRGRLHEQYFGPGTRLTVT.